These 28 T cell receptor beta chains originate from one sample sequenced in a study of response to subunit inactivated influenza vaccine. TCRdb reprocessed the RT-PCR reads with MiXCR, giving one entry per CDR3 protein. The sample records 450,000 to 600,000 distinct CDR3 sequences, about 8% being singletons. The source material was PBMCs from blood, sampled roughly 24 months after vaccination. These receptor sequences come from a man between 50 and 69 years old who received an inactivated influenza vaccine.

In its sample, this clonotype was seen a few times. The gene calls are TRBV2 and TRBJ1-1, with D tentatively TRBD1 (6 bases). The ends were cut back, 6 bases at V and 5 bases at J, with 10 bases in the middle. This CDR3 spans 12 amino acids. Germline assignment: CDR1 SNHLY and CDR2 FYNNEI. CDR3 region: CASSNRATEAFF. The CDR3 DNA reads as TGTGCCAGCAGCAACAGGGCAACTGAAGCTTTCTTT.

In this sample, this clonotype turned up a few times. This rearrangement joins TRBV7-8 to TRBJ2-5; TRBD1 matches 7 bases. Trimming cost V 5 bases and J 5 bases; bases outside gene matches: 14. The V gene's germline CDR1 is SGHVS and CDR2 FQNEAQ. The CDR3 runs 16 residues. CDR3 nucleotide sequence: TGTGCCAGCAGCCCGACAAGGACAGGATCAGTGGAGACCCAGTACTTC. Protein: CASSPTRTGSVETQYF.

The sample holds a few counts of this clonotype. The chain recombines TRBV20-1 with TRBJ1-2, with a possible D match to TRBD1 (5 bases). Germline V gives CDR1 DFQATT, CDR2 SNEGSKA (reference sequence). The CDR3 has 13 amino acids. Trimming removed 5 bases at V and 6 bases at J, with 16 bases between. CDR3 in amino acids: CSASVGLSHGYTF. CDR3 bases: TGCAGTGCTTCAGTGGGACTTTCCCATGGCTACACCTTC.

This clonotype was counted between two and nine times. As DNA, the CDR3 is TGTGCCAGCAGCCCTCCGGGGCATAGTCAGCCCCAGCATTTT. This gives the protein CASSPPGHSQPQHF. V is TRBV6-2 or TRBV6-3 and J is TRBJ1-5; TRBD1 is a possible D gene (5 bases). V dropped 6 bases and J dropped 6 bases, with 15 bases sitting between them. The germline V gene has CDR1 MNHEY and CDR2 SVGEGT. The CDR3 totals 14 residues.

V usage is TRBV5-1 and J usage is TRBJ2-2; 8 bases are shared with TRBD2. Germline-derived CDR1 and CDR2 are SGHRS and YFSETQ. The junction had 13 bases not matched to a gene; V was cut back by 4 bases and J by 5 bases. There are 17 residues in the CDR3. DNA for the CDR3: TGCGCCAGCAGCCCTAACGTTTTGACTAGCGCTACCGGGGAGCTGTTTTTT. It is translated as CASSPNVLTSATGELFF.

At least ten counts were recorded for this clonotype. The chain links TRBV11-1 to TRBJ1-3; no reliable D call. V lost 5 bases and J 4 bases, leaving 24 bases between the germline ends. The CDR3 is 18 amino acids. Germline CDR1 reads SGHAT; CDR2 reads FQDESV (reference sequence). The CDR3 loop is CASSPTALRSASGNTIYF. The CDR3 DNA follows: TGTGCCAGCAGCCCCACCGCCCTAAGAAGTGCCTCCGGAAACACCATATATTTT. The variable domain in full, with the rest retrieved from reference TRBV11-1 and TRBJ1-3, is EAEVAQSPRYKITEKSQAVAFWCDPISGHATLYWYRQILGQGPELLVQFQDESVVDDSQLPKDRFSAERLKGVDSTLKIQPAELGDSAMYLCASSPTALRSASGNTIYFGEGSWLTVV.

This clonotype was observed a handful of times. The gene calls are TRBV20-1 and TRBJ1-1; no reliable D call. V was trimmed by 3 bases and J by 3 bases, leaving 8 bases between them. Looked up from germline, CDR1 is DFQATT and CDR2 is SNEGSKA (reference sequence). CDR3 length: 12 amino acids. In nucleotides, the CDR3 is TGCAGTGCTAGCCTCGGGTACACTGAAGCTTTCTTT. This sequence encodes CSASLGYTEAFF.

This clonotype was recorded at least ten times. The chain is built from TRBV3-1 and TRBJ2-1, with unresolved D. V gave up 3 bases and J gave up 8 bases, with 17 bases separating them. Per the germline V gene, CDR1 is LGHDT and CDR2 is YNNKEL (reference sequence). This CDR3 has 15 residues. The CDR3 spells CASSHPLRRTHEQFF. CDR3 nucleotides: TGTGCCAGCAGCCACCCCTTGCGGCGGACCCATGAGCAGTTCTTC.

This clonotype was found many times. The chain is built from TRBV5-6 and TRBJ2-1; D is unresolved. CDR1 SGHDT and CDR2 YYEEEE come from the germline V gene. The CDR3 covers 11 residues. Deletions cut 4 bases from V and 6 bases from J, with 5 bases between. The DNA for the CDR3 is TGTGCCAGCAGCGTACTCAATGAGCAGTTCTTC. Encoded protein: CASSVLNEQFF.

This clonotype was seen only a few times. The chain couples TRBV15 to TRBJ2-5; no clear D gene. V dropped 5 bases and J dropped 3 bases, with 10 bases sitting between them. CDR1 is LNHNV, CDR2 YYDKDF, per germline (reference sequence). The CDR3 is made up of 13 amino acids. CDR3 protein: CATSGQIKETQYF. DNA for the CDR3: TGTGCCACCAGCGGGCAAATTAAAGAGACCCAGTACTTC.

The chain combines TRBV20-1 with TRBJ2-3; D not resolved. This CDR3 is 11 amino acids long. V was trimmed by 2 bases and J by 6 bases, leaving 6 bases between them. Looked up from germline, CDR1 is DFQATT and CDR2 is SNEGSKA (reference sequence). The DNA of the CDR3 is TGCAGTGCTAGATTACTGGATACGCAGTATTTT. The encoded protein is CSARLLDTQYF.

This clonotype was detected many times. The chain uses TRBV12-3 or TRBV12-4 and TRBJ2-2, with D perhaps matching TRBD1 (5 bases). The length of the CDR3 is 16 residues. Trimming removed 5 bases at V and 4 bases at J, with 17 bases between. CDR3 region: CASSTQSRAGTGELFF. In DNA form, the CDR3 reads TGTGCCAGCAGTACACAATCCAGGGCAGGCACCGGGGAGCTGTTTTTT.

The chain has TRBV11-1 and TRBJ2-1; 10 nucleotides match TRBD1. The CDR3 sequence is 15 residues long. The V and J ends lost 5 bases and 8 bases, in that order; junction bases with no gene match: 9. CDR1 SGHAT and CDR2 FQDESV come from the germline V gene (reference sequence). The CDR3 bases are TGTGCCAGCAGCCATCCGGGACAGGGGAGTTATGAGCAGTTCTTC. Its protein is CASSHPGQGSYEQFF.

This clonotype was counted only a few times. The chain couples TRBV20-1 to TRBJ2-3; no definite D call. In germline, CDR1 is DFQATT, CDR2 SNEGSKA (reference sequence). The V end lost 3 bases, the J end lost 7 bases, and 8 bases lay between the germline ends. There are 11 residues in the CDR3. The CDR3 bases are TGCAGTGCTAGTCAGCCAAATACGCAGTATTTT. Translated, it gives CSASQPNTQYF.

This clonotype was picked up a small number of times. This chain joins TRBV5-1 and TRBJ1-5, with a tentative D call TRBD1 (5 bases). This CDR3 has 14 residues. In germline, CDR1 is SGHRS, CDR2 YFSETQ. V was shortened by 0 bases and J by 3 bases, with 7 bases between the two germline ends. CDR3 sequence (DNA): TGCGCCAGCAGCTTGGAGGGGCCCAATCAGCCCCAGCATTTT. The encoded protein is CASSLEGPNQPQHF.

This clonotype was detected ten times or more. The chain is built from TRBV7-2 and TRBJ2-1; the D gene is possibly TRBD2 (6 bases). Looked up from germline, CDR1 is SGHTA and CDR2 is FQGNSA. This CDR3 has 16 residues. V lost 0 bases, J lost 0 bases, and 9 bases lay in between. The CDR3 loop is CASSLAFGSSYNEQFF. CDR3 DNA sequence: TGTGCCAGCAGCTTAGCTTTCGGGAGCTCCTACAATGAGCAGTTCTTC. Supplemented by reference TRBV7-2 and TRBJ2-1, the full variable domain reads GAGVSQSPSNKVTEKGKDVELRCDPISGHTALYWYRQSLGQGLEFLIYFQGNSAPDKSGLPSDRFSAERTGGSVSTLTIQRTQQEDSAVYLCASSLAFGSSYNEQFFGPGTRLTVL.

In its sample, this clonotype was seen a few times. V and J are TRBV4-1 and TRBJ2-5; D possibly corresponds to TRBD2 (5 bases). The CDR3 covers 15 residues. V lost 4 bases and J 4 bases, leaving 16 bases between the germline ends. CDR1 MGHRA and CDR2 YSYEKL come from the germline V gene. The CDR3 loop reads CASSPLLVGVETQYF. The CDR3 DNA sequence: TGCGCCAGCAGCCCCCTACTAGTCGGGGTAGAGACCCAGTACTTC.

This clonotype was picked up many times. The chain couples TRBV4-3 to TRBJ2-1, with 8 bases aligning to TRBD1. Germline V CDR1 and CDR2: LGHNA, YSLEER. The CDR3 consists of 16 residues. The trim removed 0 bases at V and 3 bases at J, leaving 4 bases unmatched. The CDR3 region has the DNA TGCGCCAGCAGCCAAGATCTAGGACAGGGCTACAATGAGCAGTTCTTC. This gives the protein CASSQDLGQGYNEQFF.

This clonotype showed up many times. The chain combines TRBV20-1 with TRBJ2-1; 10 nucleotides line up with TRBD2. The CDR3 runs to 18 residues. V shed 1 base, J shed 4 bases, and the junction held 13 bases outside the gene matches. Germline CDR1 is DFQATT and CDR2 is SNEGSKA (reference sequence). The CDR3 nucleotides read TGCAGTGCTAGAGGAACACCCTCGAGCGGGAGGGAATACAATGAGCAGTTCTTC. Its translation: CSARGTPSSGREYNEQFF.

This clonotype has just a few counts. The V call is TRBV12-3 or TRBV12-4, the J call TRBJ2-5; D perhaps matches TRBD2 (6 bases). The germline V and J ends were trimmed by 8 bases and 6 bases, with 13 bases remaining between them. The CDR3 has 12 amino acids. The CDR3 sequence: CASRTGDKTQYF. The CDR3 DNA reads TGTGCCAGCCGGACGGGAGACAAGACCCAGTACTTC.

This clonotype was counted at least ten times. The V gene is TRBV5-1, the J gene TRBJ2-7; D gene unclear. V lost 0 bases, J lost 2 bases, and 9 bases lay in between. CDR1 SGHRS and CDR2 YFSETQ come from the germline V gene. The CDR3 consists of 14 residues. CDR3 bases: TGCGCCAGCAGCTTGGCCGGAAGGACCTACGAGCAGTACTTC. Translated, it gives CASSLAGRTYEQYF.

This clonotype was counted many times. This CDR3 reads CASSPWTVKSNTEAFF. For the CDR3, the DNA is TGTGCCAGCAGCCCCTGGACAGTGAAGTCGAACACTGAAGCTTTCTTT. The rearrangement links TRBV7-9 to TRBJ1-1; possibly TRBD1 for D (6 bases). With 5 bases removed from V and 1 base from J, the gap between germline ends came to 17 bases. Germline CDR1 and CDR2: SEHNR and FQNEAQ (reference sequence). The CDR3 runs to 16 residues. The full variable domain, in which reference TRBV7-9 and TRBJ1-1 provide the parts outside the CDR3, is DTGVSQNPRHKITKRGQNVTFRCDPISEHNRLYWYRQTLGQGPEFLTYFQNEAQLEKSRLLSDRFSAERPKGSFSTLEIQRTEQGDSAMYLCASSPWTVKSNTEAFFGQGTRLTVV.

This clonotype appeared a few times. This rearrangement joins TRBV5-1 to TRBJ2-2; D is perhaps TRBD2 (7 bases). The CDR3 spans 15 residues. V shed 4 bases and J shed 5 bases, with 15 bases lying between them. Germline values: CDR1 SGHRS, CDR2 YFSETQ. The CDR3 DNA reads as TGCGCCAGCAGCCCCACAGGGAGGGGAACCGGGGAGCTGTTTTTT. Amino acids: CASSPTGRGTGELFF.

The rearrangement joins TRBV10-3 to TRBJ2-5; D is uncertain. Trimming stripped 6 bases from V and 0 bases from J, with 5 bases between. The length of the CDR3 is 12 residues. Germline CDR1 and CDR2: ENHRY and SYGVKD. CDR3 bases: TGTGCCATCAGCAACAACCAAGAGACCCAGTACTTC. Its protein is CAISNNQETQYF.

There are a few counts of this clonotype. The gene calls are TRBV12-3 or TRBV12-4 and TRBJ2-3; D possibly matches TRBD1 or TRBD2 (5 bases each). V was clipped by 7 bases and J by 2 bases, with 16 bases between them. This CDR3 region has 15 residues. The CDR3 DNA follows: TGTGCCAGCAACCTTTTTGGGGGAAACACAGATACGCAGTATTTT. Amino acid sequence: CASNLFGGNTDTQYF.

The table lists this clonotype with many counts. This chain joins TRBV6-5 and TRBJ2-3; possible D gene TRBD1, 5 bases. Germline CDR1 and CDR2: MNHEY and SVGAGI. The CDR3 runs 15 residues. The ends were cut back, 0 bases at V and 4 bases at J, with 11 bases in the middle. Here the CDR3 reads CASSYSPQGADTQYF. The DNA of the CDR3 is TGTGCCAGCAGTTACTCTCCGCAGGGCGCAGATACGCAGTATTTT.

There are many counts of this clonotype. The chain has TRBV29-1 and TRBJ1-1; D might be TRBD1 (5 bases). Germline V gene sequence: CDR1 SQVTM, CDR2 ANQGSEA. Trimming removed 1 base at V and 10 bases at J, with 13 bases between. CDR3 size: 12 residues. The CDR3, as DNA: TGCAGCGTTGAAGGGGAGGGAAGGGGAGCTTTCTTT. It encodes CSVEGEGRGAFF.

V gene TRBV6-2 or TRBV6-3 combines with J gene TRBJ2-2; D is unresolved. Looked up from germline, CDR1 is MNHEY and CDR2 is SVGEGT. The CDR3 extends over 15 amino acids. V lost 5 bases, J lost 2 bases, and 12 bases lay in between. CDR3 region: CASSVSRLNTGELFF. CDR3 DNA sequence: TGTGCCAGCAGTGTTTCTAGATTAAACACCGGGGAGCTGTTTTTT.